These T cell receptor beta chains were read from a single sample in a study of cytomegalovirus exposure and HLA in healthy donors. The method was immunoSEQ multiplex PCR; TCRdb's version includes in-frame clones alone and lacks a portion of them. The sample has approximately 150,000 clones; about 86% are singletons. Sequencing was performed on PBMCs. Every receptor here comes from a woman aged 25 to 39 in good health and CMV-seronegative. CDR3s include the opening cysteine and the closing phenylalanine or tryptophan. D genes are given only for firm matches. Clone size is not always given. Where it is, it says once, few, many or a class for expanded clones.

d_call	v_call	j_call	clone_size	cdr3_nt	cdr3_aa
TRBD1	TRBV4-2	TRBJ1-2	few	TGTGCCAGCAGCGAAGGGGTCCGGACAGGCCCCCAGGGTGGCTACACCTTC	CASSEGVRTGPQGGYTF
NA	TRBV18	TRBJ2-5	NA	TGTGCCAGCTCCGGACAGATACAAGAGACCCAGTACTTC	CASSGQIQETQYF
NA	TRBV6-5	TRBJ1-1	NA	TGTGCCAGCAGTTTGTCTTTCTACACTGAAGCTTTCTTT	CASSLSFYTEAFF
NA	TRBV7-9	TRBJ1-1	NA	TGTGCCAGCAGGACCGGGTTGACGAACACTGAAGCTTTCTTT	CASRTGLTNTEAFF
TRBD2	TRBV5-4	TRBJ2-1	NA	TGTGCCAGCAGCTTGGATCCGACTAGCGGTATCGATGAGCAGTTCTTC	CASSLDPTSGIDEQFF
NA	TRBV14	TRBJ2-5	NA	TGTGCCAGCAACAGTGGGGGACTCTCTTACCAAGAGACCCAGTACTTC	CASNSGGLSYQETQYF
TRBD1	TRBV6-5	TRBJ2-1	NA	TGTGCCAGCCGAAAACAGGGGGCAGGTTATAATGAGCAGTTCTTC	CASRKQGAGYNEQFF
TRBD1	TRBV25-1	TRBJ2-5	NA	TGTGCCAGCAGTAATGGGGCGGGACAGGGACCCGAGACCCAGTACTTC	CASSNGAGQGPETQYF
NA	TRBV29-1	TRBJ2-7	once	TGCAGCGTTCTAAATCTTACCTACGAGCAGTACTTC	CSVLNLTYEQYF
NA	TRBV6-1	TRBJ1-1	NA	TGTGCCAGCATCTTCGGGGGGGAGAAAGCTTTCTTT	CASIFGGEKAFF
TRBD2	TRBV7-9	TRBJ2-5	NA	TGTGCCAGCAGCTCCGGACTAGCGGGGGGGTCAAAAGAGACCCAGTACTTC	CASSSGLAGGSKETQYF
TRBD1	TRBV4-3	TRBJ2-5	NA	TGCGCCAGCAGCCAAGGCAGGGGGCAAGAGACCCAGTACTTC	CASSQGRGQETQYF
NA	TRBV7-2	TRBJ1-1	NA	TGTGCCAGCAGACCGGGACACGTGAACACTGAAGCTTTCTTT	CASRPGHVNTEAFF
NA	TRBV5-1	TRBJ1-2	once	TGCGCCAGCAGCTTGGAGGGCCGACAGCGCAACGGCTACACCTTC	CASSLEGRQRNGYTF
NA	TRBV11-2	TRBJ1-2	NA	TGTGCCAGCAGCTTAGGTCAGGCCAAAAGAACCTATGGCTACACCTTC	CASSLGQAKRTYGYTF
NA	TRBV30	TRBJ2-7	few	TGTGCCTGGAGTGAAGCACTTTACGAGCAGTACTTC	CAWSEALYEQYF
TRBD1	TRBV5-1	TRBJ2-3	once	TGCGCCAGCAACCTCTTGTTAAACGGACAGGGGTTCCCCACAGATACGCAGTATTTT	CASNLLLNGQGFPTDTQYF
NA	TRBV4-1	TRBJ2-5	once	TGCGCCAGCAGACCTCGTACCGGGACAAAGGAGACCCAGTACTTC	CASRPRTGTKETQYF
NA	TRBV10-3	TRBJ1-4	NA	TGTGCCATCAGTGAGCCCCTGAGGGGGGAAAAACTGTTTTTT	CAISEPLRGEKLFF
TRBD1	TRBV5-4	TRBJ2-2	NA	TGTGCCAGCAGCCCGACAGGGGAGACCGGGGAGCTGTTTTTT	CASSPTGETGELFF